A single sample is the source of the 29 T cell receptor beta chains below, sequenced in a study of blood T cell repertoires in COVID-19. The table came from immunoSEQ multiplex PCR; TCRdb's copy has only in-frame clones and leaves some out. Altogether some 150,000 clones are present, roughly 84% being singletons, with the ten largest covering 4%. Sample: peripheral blood. The receptors stem from a woman aged 55-70 years with acute or convalescent COVID-19.

This clone was detected only a few times. The chain joins TRBV19 to TRBJ2-7; D is perhaps TRBD2 (5 bases). The CDR3 runs to 13 residues. Germline V CDR1 and CDR2: LNHDA, SQIVND (reference sequence). V lost 2 bases and J lost 4, with 9 bases in between. The chain's CDR3 is CASSIRPGYEQYF. The CDR3 DNA follows: TGTGCCAGTAGTATACGTCCGGGATACGAGCAGTACTTC.

The genes are TRBV2 and TRBJ2-5; 8 nucleotides line up with TRBD2. Per the germline V gene, CDR1 is SNHLY and CDR2 is FYNNEI. V trimming: 6 bases; J trimming: 3 bases; junction bases outside the gene matches: 9. The CDR3 is 15 amino acids. The CDR3 nucleotides read TGTGCCAGCAGCTCCGGGACTAGGGAAAAAGAGACCCAGTACTTC. Translating it yields CASSSGTREKETQYF.

The chain is built from TRBV11-3 and TRBJ2-1, with 10 nucleotides matching TRBD2. V gave up 5 bases and J gave up 6 bases; unmatched junction bases: 10. The CDR3 contains 16 residues. Germline V gene data show CDR1 as SGHNT and CDR2 as YENEEA. The CDR3, as DNA: TGTGCCAGCAGCCCGAGGAGCGGGAGGGCCCTCAATGAGCAGTTCTTC. Encoded protein: CASSPRSGRALNEQFF.

Regarding this clone: The sample holds other DNA sequences that translate to the same CDR3. The chain combines TRBV7-2 with TRBJ2-7, with TRBD2 matching 12 bases. Germline V gene lookup returns CDR1 SGHTA and CDR2 FQGNSA. The CDR3 runs to 14 residues. Trimming removed 4 bases from V and 4 bases from J; junction bases left unmatched: 2. The CDR3 sequence: CASSSGLAGYEQYF. The CDR3 region has the DNA TGTGCCAGCAGCTCAGGACTAGCGGGATACGAGCAGTACTTC.

CDR3 loop: CASSIRGYNEQFF. The CDR3 coding sequence is TGTGCCAGTAGTATTAGGGGCTACAATGAGCAGTTCTTC. V is TRBV19 and J is TRBJ2-1; possibly TRBD1 for D (5 bases). The V end was cut by 3 bases, the J end by 3 bases, with 6 bases between. CDR3 length: 13 amino acids. Looked up from germline, CDR1 is LNHDA and CDR2 is SQIVND (reference sequence). Filled out from reference TRBV19 and TRBJ2-1, the complete variable domain reads DGGITQSPKYLFRKEGQNVTLSCEQNLNHDAMYWYRQDPGQGLRLIYYSQIVNDFQKGDIAEGYSVSREKKESFPLTVTSAQKNPTAFYLCASSIRGYNEQFFGPGTRLTVL.

This chain uses TRBV2 with TRBJ1-2; D ambiguous. Germline CDR1 and CDR2: SNHLY and FYNNEI. Trimming took off 8 bases at V and 1 base at J, with 11 bases between the two ends. This CDR3 spans 13 amino acids. CDR3 loop: CASGREGNYGYTF. CDR3 DNA sequence: TGTGCCAGCGGCCGGGAGGGTAACTATGGCTACACCTTC.

This sequence joins TRBV9 and TRBJ2-3, with TRBD2 matching 8 bases. The germline CDR1 and CDR2 sequences are SGDLS and YYNGEE. The CDR3 is 15 residues long. The J segment lost 0 bases and the V segment lost 3 bases, leaving 3 bases of the junction unmatched. In DNA, the CDR3 is TGTGCCAGCAGCGGGCTAGCGGGCAGCACAGATACGCAGTATTTT. The encoded protein is CASSGLAGSTDTQYF.

This chain links TRBV24-1 with TRBJ1-5; TRBD1 aligns across 10 bases. Losses at the gene ends were 4 bases for V and 4 bases for J; bases not matched to a gene: 6. The CDR3 has 16 residues. The germline V gene has CDR1 KGHDR and CDR2 SFDVKD. CDR3 region: CATSDADRGSNQPQHF. The CDR3 nucleotides are TGTGCCACCAGTGACGCGGACAGGGGGTCGAATCAGCCCCAGCATTTT.

The chain has TRBV5-4 and TRBJ2-1, with 12 positions matching TRBD2. V was pared by 0 bases and J by 7 bases, with 5 bases of the junction left unmatched. There are 16 residues in the CDR3. Germline V lookup: CDR1 SGHNT, CDR2 YYREEE (reference sequence). CDR3 sequence (DNA): TGTGCCAGCAGCTTGGGGGCTAGCGGGAGGGGAAATGAGCAGTTCTTC. This codes for CASSLGASGRGNEQFF.

The V gene is TRBV29-1, the J gene TRBJ1-1; no reliable D call. The ends were cut back, 2 bases at V and 5 bases at J, with 9 bases in the middle. The CDR3 spans 12 residues. The germline V gene has CDR1 SQVTM and CDR2 ANQGSEA. CDR3 protein: CSVEPRGTEAFF. In nucleotides, the CDR3 is TGCAGCGTTGAACCCCGGGGAACTGAAGCTTTCTTT.

The chain employs TRBV5-4 and TRBJ1-1; D gene ambiguous. The CDR3 runs 13 residues. Germline V gene sequence: CDR1 SGHNT, CDR2 YYREEE (reference sequence). V shed 2 bases and J shed 0 bases, with 5 bases lying between them. CDR3 amino acids: CASSFNLNTEAFF. In DNA form, the CDR3 reads TGTGCCAGCAGCTTCAATCTGAACACTGAAGCTTTCTTT. The full variable domain, completed using reference TRBV5-4 and TRBJ1-1, is ETGVTQSPTHLIKTRGQQVTLRCSSQSGHNTVSWYQQALGQGPQFIFQYYREEENGRGNFPPRFSGLQFPNYSSELNVNALELDDSALYLCASSFNLNTEAFFGQGTRLTVV.

For the CDR3, the DNA is TGTGCCAGCAGCACTGCGGGTGAATACACCGGGGAGCTGTTTTTT. Translation: CASSTAGEYTGELFF. The rearrangement uses TRBV7-6 and TRBJ2-2; weak D call: TRBD2 (5 bases). The CDR3 runs 15 residues. Trimming removed 5 bases from V and 3 bases from J, with 13 bases in between. Germline CDR1 reads SGHVS; CDR2 reads FNYEAQ.

J is TRBJ2-5 and V is TRBV6-1, with 9 bases identical to TRBD1. Unmatched junction bases numbered 8, after V lost 2 bases and J lost 4 bases. Germline V gene lookup returns CDR1 MNHNS and CDR2 SASEGT. The CDR3 extends over 16 amino acids. CDR3: CASSEFPNRGRETQYF. The CDR3, as DNA: TGTGCCAGCAGTGAATTCCCAAACAGGGGGCGAGAGACCCAGTACTTC.

In its sample, this clone was seen once. This rearrangement joins TRBV7-3 to TRBJ2-5, with unresolved D. V was trimmed by 2 bases and J by 5 bases, leaving 15 bases between them. The CDR3 covers 15 residues. Germline CDR1 is SGHTA and CDR2 is FQGTGA. CDR3 DNA sequence: TGTGCCAGCAGCTTATCGGCGGAGACGTGGGAGACCCAGTACTTC. Its translation is CASSLSAETWETQYF.

The chain uses TRBV4-1 and TRBJ2-1, with TRBD2 identical over 11 bases. The J segment lost 5 bases and the V segment lost 4 bases, leaving 10 bases of the junction unmatched. Germline V gene data show CDR1 as MGHRA and CDR2 as YSYEKL. The CDR3 contains 17 residues. The CDR3, as DNA: TGCGCCAGCAGCCCGCGCCCACTAGCGGGAGTCGACAATGAGCAGTTCTTC. It encodes CASSPRPLAGVDNEQFF.

The chain uses TRBV19 and TRBJ2-3, with 10 bases lining up with TRBD1. V was clipped by 4 bases and J by 0 bases; unmatched bases: 4. The CDR3 spans 16 residues. The germline gives CDR1 LNHDA, CDR2 SQIVND (reference sequence). The CDR3 here is CASSRGTGASTDTQYF. In DNA, the CDR3 is TGTGCCAGTAGTAGAGGGACAGGGGCTAGCACAGATACGCAGTATTTT.

The chain links TRBV6-5 to TRBJ2-7, with 7 positions matching TRBD1. Trimming took 6 bases from V and 0 from J; bases not matched to a gene: 8. Germline assignment: CDR1 MNHEY and CDR2 SVGAGI. The CDR3 spans 15 residues. Written as DNA, the CDR3 is TGTGCCAGCAGGAAGGACAGGAAAAGCTCCTACGAGCAGTACTTC. Its translation is CASRKDRKSSYEQYF.

The V call is TRBV5-1, the J call TRBJ2-2; a possible D gene is TRBD2 (6 bases). CDR1 is SGHRS, CDR2 YFSETQ, per germline. The V end lost 4 bases, the J end lost 4 bases, and 11 bases lay between the germline ends. The CDR3 spans 14 residues. As DNA, the CDR3 is TGCGCCAGCAGCCACGGGAGTGGCACCGGGGAGCTGTTTTTT. Protein product: CASSHGSGTGELFF.

V and J are TRBV11-1 and TRBJ1-6; 7 positions agree with TRBD1. This CDR3 is 15 amino acids long. The germline V gene has CDR1 SGHAT and CDR2 FQDESV (reference sequence). J was trimmed by 14 bases and V by 4 bases; bases with no gene match: 14. The CDR3 DNA is TGTGCCAGCAGCTCTTCCGGGACAGACATCGCCTCCCTCCACTTT. It translates to CASSSSGTDIASLHF. Combining the CDR3 with reference TRBV11-1 and TRBJ1-6 gives the whole variable domain EAEVAQSPRYKITEKSQAVAFWCDPISGHATLYWYRQILGQGPELLVQFQDESVVDDSQLPKDRFSAERLKGVDSTLKIQPAELGDSAMYLCASSSSGTDIASLHFGNGTRLTVT.

For this clone: Relative to the germline gene, one junction end is altered; a read error may explain this. The chain joins TRBV7-9 to TRBJ1-4, with D possibly matching TRBD1 (6 bases). This CDR3 spans 17 amino acids. In germline, CDR1 is SEHNR, CDR2 FQNEAQ (reference sequence). The CDR3 region is CASSLAGTGTTNEKLFF. The CDR3 DNA reads as TGTGCCAGCAGCTTAGCCGGAACCGGGACAACGAATGAAAAACTGTTTTTT. Filled out from reference TRBV7-9 and TRBJ1-4, the complete variable domain reads DTGVSQNPRHKITKRGQNVTFRCDPISEHNRLYWYRQTLGQGPEFLTYFQNEAQLEKSRLLSDRFSAERPKGSFSTLEIQRTEQGDSAMYLCASSLAGTGTTNEKLFFGSGTQLSVL.

This clone was counted ten times or more. The rearrangement uses TRBV30 and TRBJ2-7; TRBD2 is a possible D gene (5 bases). The ends were cut back, 3 bases at V and 0 bases at J, with 15 bases in the middle. The CDR3 totals 15 residues. In germline, CDR1 is GTSNPN, CDR2 SVGIG (reference sequence). CDR3 sequence: CAWRALGGYSYEQYF. In DNA form, the CDR3 reads TGTGCCTGGAGGGCATTGGGCGGGTACTCCTACGAGCAGTACTTC.

V usage is TRBV28 and J usage is TRBJ2-2; TRBD1 is a possible D gene (5 bases). The V gene's germline CDR1 is MDHEN and CDR2 SYDVKM. Trimming cost V 4 bases and J 4 bases, with 13 bases left between them. There are 15 residues in the CDR3. CDR3 residues: CASSWLRGSTGELFF. CDR3 sequence (DNA): TGTGCCAGCAGTTGGCTTAGGGGTTCCACCGGGGAGCTGTTTTTT.

This clone was counted between two and nine times. This rearrangement joins TRBV24-1 to TRBJ2-3, with D unclear. Per the germline V gene, CDR1 is KGHDR and CDR2 is SFDVKD. Trimming took 4 bases from V and 2 from J, leaving 6 bases between them. CDR3 size: 13 residues. The CDR3 reads CATSESNTDTQYF. For the CDR3, the DNA is TGTGCCACCAGTGAGAGTAACACAGATACGCAGTATTTT.

The chain couples TRBV7-8 to TRBJ1-4; no definite D call. V gave up 5 bases and J gave up 4 bases, with 8 bases separating them. Germline CDR1 is SGHVS and CDR2 is FQNEAQ. The CDR3 has 13 residues. The CDR3 spells CASSEGLNEKLFF. DNA of the CDR3: TGTGCCAGCAGCGAGGGCCTTAATGAAAAACTGTTTTTT.

For this clone: The same CDR3 also results from other DNA sequences found in this sample. The chain carries TRBV19 and TRBJ1-1, with 8 bases lining up with TRBD1. The CDR3 has 14 residues. The germline V gene encodes CDR1 LNHDA and CDR2 SQIVND (reference sequence). J was trimmed by 1 base and V by 4 bases; bases with no gene match: 2. In DNA, the CDR3 is TGTGCCAGTAGTACCCAGGGGGCGAACACTGAAGCTTTCTTT. It yields the protein CASSTQGANTEAFF.

The chain is built from TRBV6-1 and TRBJ2-5; TRBD2 matches 8 bases. This CDR3 has 17 residues. Per the germline V gene, CDR1 is MNHNS and CDR2 is SASEGT. Germline trimming cut 1 base from V and 1 base from J; bases unmatched to any gene: 8. Here the CDR3 reads CASSEEIAGSPQETQYF. CDR3 in DNA: TGTGCCAGCAGTGAAGAGATAGCGGGAAGTCCCCAAGAGACCCAGTACTTC.

V usage is TRBV7-9 and J usage is TRBJ2-7, with TRBD2 matching over 8 bases. Trimming at V came to 5 bases and at J to 0 bases, leaving 6 bases not matched to a gene. The germline V gene has CDR1 SEHNR and CDR2 FQNEAQ (reference sequence). CDR3 size: 15 residues. The CDR3 region has the DNA TGTGCCAGCAGCCCGGGGGGGACCATCTCCTACGAGCAGTACTTC. It translates to CASSPGGTISYEQYF.

V gene TRBV2 combines with J gene TRBJ2-1; 8 bases are a match to TRBD2. Germline trimming cut 1 base from V and 10 bases from J; bases unmatched to any gene: 3. Looked up from germline, CDR1 is SNHLY and CDR2 is FYNNEI. The CDR3 loop spans 13 amino acids. The CDR3 nucleotides read TGTGCCAGCAGTGAAGACGGGAGGGGAGAGCAGTTCTTC. Its protein product is CASSEDGRGEQFF.

This clone appeared a few times. V and J are TRBV13 and TRBJ2-3; 7 bases line up with TRBD2. Trimming took 5 bases from V and 0 from J; bases not matched to a gene: 8. Germline loops: CDR1 PRHDT, CDR2 FYEKMQ (reference sequence). The CDR3 extends over 16 amino acids. The CDR3 loop reads CASSRLAERSTDTQYF. The CDR3 DNA reads as TGTGCCAGCAGCCGGCTAGCGGAGCGGAGCACAGATACGCAGTATTTT.